The clone carrying this T cell receptor (beta chain) has just a few counts. This specimen belongs to a study of blood T cell repertoires in COVID-19. This CDR3 is 15 amino acids long. Deletions cut 5 bases from V and 8 bases from J, with 18 bases between. CDR1 and CDR2 (germline): SNHLY, FYNNEI. The authors' processing: Counts of nucleated cells, estimated from reference gene primer amplification, were obtained. Using immunoSEQ multiplex PCR, the repertoire was profiled, and TCRdb retains in-frame clones only, with some absent. Clone size and the V and J calls come from that table; the DNA yielded D and trimming. Here the sample spans 180,000 or so clones, approximately 85% being singletons.

Sequenced material: peripheral blood. This receptor was identified in a woman in her sixties with acute or convalescent COVID-19. V is TRBV2 and J is TRBJ1-4; a weak D match, TRBD1 (6 bases). DNA of the CDR3: TGTGCCAGCAGTAGGGGGATCTTTGAAAACGAAAAACTGTTTTTT. Translating gives CASSRGIFENEKLFF.